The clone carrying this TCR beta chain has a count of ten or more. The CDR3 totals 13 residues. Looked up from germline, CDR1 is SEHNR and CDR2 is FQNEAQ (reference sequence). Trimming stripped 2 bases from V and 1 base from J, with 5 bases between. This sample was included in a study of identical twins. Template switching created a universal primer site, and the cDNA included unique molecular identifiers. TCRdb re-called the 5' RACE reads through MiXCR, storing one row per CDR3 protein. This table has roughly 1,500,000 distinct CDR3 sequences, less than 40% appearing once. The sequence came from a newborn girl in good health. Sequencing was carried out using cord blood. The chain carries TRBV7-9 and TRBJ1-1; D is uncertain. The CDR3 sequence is CASSLLANTEAFF. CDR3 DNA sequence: TGTGCCAGCAGCTTATTGGCGAACACTGAAGCTTTCTTT.